One and the same sample provided the 25 T cell receptor beta chains below, sequenced in a study of blood T cell repertoires in COVID-19. Sequenced by immunoSEQ multiplex PCR; TCRdb stores in-frame clones only, minus some. The sample lists tens of thousands of clones; around 87% were seen once. The sequencing sample was made of peripheral blood. Receptors were obtained from a human donor in a cohort sampled during active COVID-19.

Only one count was recorded for this clone. The genes are TRBV19 and TRBJ1-5, with no clear D. The CDR3 contains 15 residues. V was shortened by 4 bases and J by 0 bases, with 10 bases between the two germline ends. The germline V gene has CDR1 LNHDA and CDR2 SQIVND (reference sequence). CDR3 nucleotides: TGTGCCAGTAGTACGTTTGCGGGTAGCAATCAGCCCCAGCATTTT. Protein product: CASSTFAGSNQPQHF.

The table lists this clone with a count of one. The CDR3 region is CASSQGQRQETQYF. DNA of the CDR3: TGTGCCAGCAGCCAGGGACAGAGACAAGAGACCCAGTACTTC. The chain recombines TRBV14 with TRBJ2-5; 7 bases fit TRBD1. The CDR3 spans 14 residues. Germline loops: CDR1 SGHDN, CDR2 FVKESK. V lost 3 bases, J lost 2 bases, and 3 bases stayed unmatched.

The chain employs TRBV6-1 and TRBJ2-7; D perhaps matches TRBD1 (6 bases). Germline CDR1 and CDR2: MNHNS and SASEGT. This CDR3 is built from 16 residues. The V end lost 4 bases, the J end lost 2 bases, and 18 bases lay between the germline ends. The CDR3 here is CASSAGNRDPTYEQYF. Here the CDR3 DNA reads TGTGCCAGCAGTGCGGGAAACAGGGACCCAACCTACGAGCAGTACTTC.

This chain uses TRBV11-1 with TRBJ2-2, with D maybe TRBD1 (6 bases). Trimming pared 1 base from V and 5 bases from J, leaving 8 bases between. The CDR3 is 14 amino acids. From germline, CDR1 is SGHAT and CDR2 FQDESV (reference sequence). The CDR3 reads CASSLEGGTGELFF. In DNA form, the CDR3 reads TGTGCCAGCAGCTTAGAAGGGGGAACCGGGGAGCTGTTTTTT.

The V gene is TRBV18, the J gene TRBJ2-7, with 12 bases that match TRBD1. The CDR3 is 18 residues long. V shed 3 bases and J 5 bases; nucleotides not matched to a gene: 14. Germline CDR1 is KGHSH and CDR2 is LQKENI. This chain's CDR3 is CASSPKPGQGASTHEQYF. The CDR3 DNA follows: TGTGCCAGCTCACCTAAACCGGGACAGGGGGCATCCACCCACGAGCAGTACTTC.

V is TRBV24-1 and J is TRBJ2-3, with 10 bases identical to TRBD1. There are 15 residues in the CDR3. Germline CDR1 reads KGHDR; CDR2 reads SFDVKD. V gave up 3 bases and J gave up 4 bases; unmatched junction bases: 3. CDR3 bases: TGTGCCACCAGTGATCCGGGACAGGGGTCAGATACGCAGTATTTT. This gives the protein CATSDPGQGSDTQYF.

This clone is deemed medium-sized. The V call is TRBV5-4, the J call TRBJ1-2, with TRBD1 identical over 9 bases. Germline CDR1 SGHNT, CDR2 YYREEE (reference sequence). The V gene end was trimmed by 2 bases and the J gene end by 5 bases; junction bases not matched to a gene: 4. The CDR3 is 14 residues long. CDR3 protein: CASSFLTGGYGYTF. DNA of the CDR3: TGTGCCAGCAGCTTTCTGACAGGGGGTTATGGCTACACCTTC. Full variable domain (rest looked up from reference TRBV5-4 and TRBJ1-2): ETGVTQSPTHLIKTRGQQVTLRCSSQSGHNTVSWYQQALGQGPQFIFQYYREEENGRGNFPPRFSGLQFPNYSSELNVNALELDDSALYLCASSFLTGGYGYTFGSGTRLTVV.

The V call is TRBV7-2, the J call TRBJ2-1, with D unresolved. The CDR3 runs 14 residues. V was trimmed by 4 bases and J by 4 bases, leaving 11 bases between them. Germline CDR1 SGHTA, CDR2 FQGNSA. CDR3 loop: CASSSYTKYNEQFF. CDR3 bases: TGTGCCAGCAGCTCGTATACTAAGTACAATGAGCAGTTCTTC.

In regard to this clone: In the same sample, other DNA sequences code for this CDR3. This chain links TRBV30 with TRBJ2-4; 8 nucleotides match TRBD2. This CDR3 spans 16 amino acids. CDR1 is GTSNPN and CDR2 is SVGIG in the germline V gene (reference sequence). V was pared by 1 base and J by 0 bases, with 5 bases of the junction left unmatched. The CDR3 region is CAWSGGLAIAKNIQYF. The CDR3 nucleotides are TGTGCCTGGAGTGGCGGACTAGCCATAGCCAAAAACATTCAGTACTTC.

The chain combines TRBV9 with TRBJ2-1, with 11 bases lining up with TRBD2. This CDR3 is 16 amino acids long. V dropped 3 bases and J dropped 10; count of bases not matched to a gene: 12. Germline-derived CDR1 and CDR2 are SGDLS and YYNGEE. CDR3 amino acids: CASSGLAGGVPPEQFF. Here the CDR3 DNA reads TGTGCCAGCAGCGGGTTAGCGGGAGGGGTTCCCCCGGAGCAGTTCTTC.

This sequence joins TRBV28 and TRBJ1-1; 7 positions agree with TRBD1. CDR1 and CDR2 from the germline V gene are MDHEN and SYDVKM. The CDR3 spans 15 residues. The junction had 7 bases not matched to a gene; V was cut back by 5 bases and J by 1 base. CDR3 protein: CASSPPGGRNTEAFF. CDR3 in DNA: TGTGCCAGCAGTCCTCCAGGGGGGCGGAACACTGAAGCTTTCTTT. The full variable domain, with the rest looked up from reference TRBV28 and TRBJ1-1, is DVKVTQSSRYLVKRTGEKVFLECVQDMDHENMFWYRQDPGLGLRLIYFSYDVKMKEKGDIPEGYSVSREKKERFSLILESASTNQTSMYLCASSPPGGRNTEAFFGQGTRLTVV.

The chain employs TRBV24-1 and TRBJ1-1, with 10 bases identical to TRBD1. Per the germline V gene, CDR1 is KGHDR and CDR2 is SFDVKD. This CDR3 is built from 13 residues. Trimming removed 7 bases from V and 9 bases from J; junction bases left unmatched: 7. CDR3 sequence (DNA): TGTGCCACCAGGGCTGGACAGGGGGGGAAAGCTTTCTTT. Its translation: CATRAGQGGKAFF.

This clone has only a few counts. This sequence joins TRBV4-1 and TRBJ1-1; D might be TRBD1 (5 bases). The ends were cut back, 7 bases at V and 7 bases at J, with 16 bases in the middle. CDR1 and CDR2 from the germline V gene are MGHRA and YSYEKL. CDR3 size: 13 residues. CDR3 loop: CASKLLEQGEAFF. The CDR3 nucleotides are TGCGCCAGCAAACTATTAGAGCAGGGTGAAGCTTTCTTT.

This rearrangement joins TRBV6-2 or TRBV6-3 to TRBJ2-2; 13 nucleotides align to TRBD2. Losses at the gene ends were 0 bases for V and 6 bases for J; bases not matched to a gene: 4. Germline V gives CDR1 MNHEY, CDR2 SVGEGT. The CDR3 loop spans 17 amino acids. CDR3 residues: CASSYSKTSGRPGELFF. The DNA of the CDR3 is TGTGCCAGCAGTTACTCGAAGACTAGCGGGAGGCCCGGGGAGCTGTTTTTT.

The J gene is TRBJ1-2, the V gene TRBV4-1, with 9 nucleotides matching TRBD1. V dropped 4 bases and J dropped 8; count of bases not matched to a gene: 17. The length of the CDR3 is 17 residues. Germline CDR1 is MGHRA and CDR2 is YSYEKL. CDR3: CASSPSGPGQGVRGYTF. As DNA, the CDR3 is TGCGCCAGCAGCCCCTCCGGTCCGGGACAGGGTGTTCGCGGCTACACCTTC.

This CDR3 is CASSEVAGAGANVLTF. The CDR3 DNA is TGTGCCAGCAGCGAAGTAGCGGGAGCTGGGGCCAACGTCCTGACTTTC. The V call is TRBV7-2, the J call TRBJ2-6, with TRBD2 matching over 9 bases. CDR1 is SGHTA, CDR2 FQGNSA, per germline. V lost 5 bases to trimming and J lost 2 bases; unmatched junction nucleotides: 4. This CDR3 comprises 16 residues.

J is TRBJ2-1 and V is TRBV7-3; D may be TRBD2 (6 bases). Germline assignment: CDR1 SGHTA and CDR2 FQGTGA. CDR3 length: 15 residues. V was cut by 2 bases and J by 8 bases, with 16 bases left in between. The CDR3 DNA follows: TGTGCCAGCAGCTTAGGTTTGGGAGGTCGGGATGAGCAGTTCTTC. Residues: CASSLGLGGRDEQFF. Full variable domain (remainder filled in from reference TRBV7-3 and TRBJ2-1): GAGVSQTPSNKVTEKGKYVELRCDPISGHTALYWYRQSLGQGPEFLIYFQGTGAADDSGLPNDRFFAVRPEGSVSTLKIQRTERGDSAVYLCASSLGLGGRDEQFFGPGTRLTVL.

The chain couples TRBV7-3 to TRBJ2-1; tentative D call: TRBD1 (6 bases). The CDR3 spans 12 residues. Germline V gene data show CDR1 as SGHTA and CDR2 as FQGTGA. V lost 4 bases, J lost 10 bases, and 11 bases lay in between. The DNA of the CDR3 is TGTGCCAGCAGCTCGGGACAAAGCGAGCAGTTCTTC. It translates to CASSSGQSEQFF. Supplemented by reference TRBV7-3 and TRBJ2-1, the full variable domain reads GAGVSQTPSNKVTEKGKYVELRCDPISGHTALYWYRQSLGQGPEFLIYFQGTGAADDSGLPNDRFFAVRPEGSVSTLKIQRTERGDSAVYLCASSSGQSEQFFGPGTRLTVL.

The chain has TRBV7-9 and TRBJ2-2, with TRBD2 matching 8 bases. The CDR3 extends over 15 amino acids. The V gene's germline CDR1 is SEHNR and CDR2 FQNEAQ (reference sequence). V dropped 8 bases and J dropped 1; count of bases not matched to a gene: 6. The CDR3 nucleotides read TGTGCCAGCCTATTACTAGCGGTGAACACCGGGGAGCTGTTTTTT. Translating gives CASLLLAVNTGELFF.

As to this clone: Additional DNA sequences in this sample encode the identical CDR3. The J gene is TRBJ2-7, the V gene TRBV28; a possible D gene is TRBD1 (6 bases). The germline V gene has CDR1 MDHEN and CDR2 SYDVKM. The CDR3 has 15 residues. The germline V and J ends were trimmed by 2 bases and 6 bases, with 17 bases remaining between them. The CDR3 DNA reads as TGTGCCAGCAGTTTAGGGCCAGGGGATATCTCCGAGCAGTACTTC. Its translation is CASSLGPGDISEQYF.

This rearrangement joins TRBV5-5 to TRBJ2-6; the D gene is possibly TRBD1 (6 bases). The CDR3 consists of 16 residues. V dropped 4 bases and J dropped 0 bases, with 11 bases sitting between them. In germline, CDR1 is SGHKS, CDR2 YYEKEE (reference sequence). CDR3 sequence: CASSRTVNSGANVLTF. As DNA, the CDR3 is TGTGCCAGCAGCCGGACAGTTAACTCTGGGGCCAACGTCCTGACTTTC.

This chain connects TRBV9 to TRBJ2-5; 7 nucleotides match TRBD2. From germline, CDR1 is SGDLS and CDR2 YYNGEE. The CDR3 has 19 residues. Germline trimming cut 3 bases from V and 5 bases from J; bases unmatched to any gene: 22. The CDR3 loop reads CASSATRDSGLLWGETQYF. DNA of the CDR3: TGTGCCAGCAGCGCTACCCGTGATAGCGGGCTTCTTTGGGGGGAGACCCAGTACTTC.

This chain connects TRBV6-5 to TRBJ1-1; 8 nucleotides align to TRBD1. The CDR3 sequence is 16 residues long. The V gene end was trimmed by 4 bases and the J gene end by 0 bases; junction bases not matched to a gene: 7. Looked up from germline, CDR1 is MNHEY and CDR2 is SVGAGI. CDR3 bases: TGTGCCAGCAGTTCCGGGACAGGAGTCTTGAACACTGAAGCTTTCTTT. Encoded protein: CASSSGTGVLNTEAFF.

The genes are TRBV7-3 and TRBJ2-3; weak D call: TRBD2 (5 bases). The CDR3 extends over 14 amino acids. Trimming left V 5 bases short and J 2 bases short, with 11 bases between. From germline, CDR1 is SGHTA and CDR2 FQGTGA. CDR3 in amino acids: CASSLTGYTDTQYF. In nucleotides, the CDR3 is TGTGCCAGCAGCCTCACGGGGTACACAGATACGCAGTATTTT.

The V gene is TRBV9, the J gene TRBJ1-6; the match to TRBD1 covers 11 bases. After removal of 2 bases from V and 7 bases from J, the junction contained 5 bases not matched to a gene. Per germline, CDR1 SGDLS and CDR2 YYNGEE. The CDR3 contains 16 residues. The CDR3 sequence is CASSVGTGGQNSPLHF. CDR3 coding DNA: TGTGCCAGCAGCGTCGGGACAGGGGGTCAGAATTCACCCCTCCACTTT.